The 11 T cell receptor beta chains below all came from one sample that was sequenced in a study of blood T cell repertoires in COVID-19. Generated by immunoSEQ multiplex PCR, the TCRdb table keeps only in-frame clones and is missing some. The data contain 210,000 or so clones, 82% of them singletons. Sequenced material: peripheral blood. These receptors were collected from a woman in her 40s with acute or convalescent COVID-19.

The CDR3 DNA sequence: TGCAGCGCCTCGATGACAGGGGAAAGGGGCACCGGGGAGCTGTTTTTT. Translated: CSASMTGERGTGELFF. V and J are TRBV29-1 and TRBJ2-2; 8 bases align to TRBD1. Germline V CDR1 and CDR2: SQVTM, ANQGSEA. Trimming took 7 bases from V and 4 from J; bases not matched to a gene: 14. This CDR3 region has 16 residues.

This sequence joins TRBV12-3 or TRBV12-4 and TRBJ2-1; 7 bases match TRBD1. The CDR3 runs to 13 residues. After removal of 6 bases from V and 6 bases from J, the junction contained 5 bases not matched to a gene. CDR3 nucleotides: TGTGCCAGCAGCCCGGGACAGCTCAATGAGCAGTTCTTC. It codes for CASSPGQLNEQFF.

This clone was seen only once. J is TRBJ2-7 and V is TRBV21-1; the D call of TRBD1 is as the table states it, not checked on the DNA. TRBV21-1 is a pseudogene locus. This CDR3 is built from 12 residues. The CDR3 sequence: CASSNVTYEQYF. The DNA of the CDR3 is TGTGCCAGCAGCAATGTCACCTACGAGCAGTACTTC.

The chain joins TRBV30 to TRBJ1-2; 11 bases map to TRBD1. Germline CDR1 GTSNPN, CDR2 SVGIG (reference sequence). After removal of 0 bases from V and 5 bases from J, the junction contained 14 bases not matched to a gene. This CDR3 is 18 amino acids long. The CDR3 coding sequence is TGTGCCTGGAGTGTCCGCCTCCCCCCGGGACAGGGGGATTATGGCTACACCTTC. It encodes CAWSVRLPPGQGDYGYTF.

The chain joins TRBV6-5 to TRBJ1-2; the match to TRBD1 covers 8 bases. This CDR3 comprises 14 residues. Germline CDR1 and CDR2: MNHEY and SVGAGI. Trimming removed 6 bases from V and 5 bases from J; junction bases left unmatched: 8. For the CDR3, the DNA is TGTGCCAGCAGCCTTGGACAGGGACGGTATGGCTACACCTTC. This gives the protein CASSLGQGRYGYTF.

This sequence joins TRBV6-5 and TRBJ1-2, with unresolved D. Trimming shortened V by 10 bases and J by 5 bases, and 11 bases separated the two germline ends. Germline loops: CDR1 MNHEY, CDR2 SVGAGI. The CDR3 extends over 11 amino acids. CDR3 in amino acids: CATEKAYGYTF. CDR3 coding DNA: TGTGCCACCGAGAAAGCATATGGCTACACCTTC.

V gene TRBV19 combines with J gene TRBJ2-3, with 7 bases matching TRBD2. CDR3 length: 16 residues. The junction had 12 bases not matched to a gene; V was cut back by 9 bases and J by 0 bases. From germline, CDR1 is LNHDA and CDR2 SQIVND (reference sequence). The CDR3 reads CASTDGRRVSTDTQYF. CDR3 nucleotide sequence: TGTGCCAGCACCGACGGGAGGCGTGTTAGCACAGATACGCAGTATTTT.

The chain couples TRBV15 to TRBJ2-1, with 9 bases identical to TRBD1. CDR1 is LNHNV, CDR2 YYDKDF, per germline (reference sequence). This CDR3 comprises 20 residues. The V and J ends lost 5 bases and 6 bases, in that order; junction bases with no gene match: 23. This chain's CDR3 is CATSLPVGTGRSSYGNEQFF. The CDR3 coding sequence is TGTGCCACCAGCCTCCCCGTGGGGACAGGGAGATCTAGCTATGGCAATGAGCAGTTCTTC.

The CDR3 here is CASRTGGANEQFF. In DNA form, the CDR3 reads TGTGCCAGCAGGACCGGGGGGGCCAATGAGCAGTTCTTC. The chain has TRBV6-5 and TRBJ2-1; TRBD2 matches 8 bases. Germline CDR1 and CDR2: MNHEY and SVGAGI. The CDR3 has 13 residues. V lost 6 bases and J lost 6; bases outside the gene matches: 4.

The chain recombines TRBV5-6 with TRBJ2-5; D gene ambiguous. V was trimmed by 4 bases and J by 5 bases, leaving 15 bases between them. From germline, CDR1 is SGHDT and CDR2 YYEEEE. CDR3 length: 14 amino acids. The CDR3 loop is CASSLALRSETQYF. Here the CDR3 DNA reads TGTGCCAGCAGCCTCGCTTTGAGGAGTGAGACCCAGTACTTC.

This clone is a singleton in its sample. V is TRBV18 and J is TRBJ2-7; 9 bases are shared with TRBD1. The CDR3 covers 14 residues. Germline CDR1 KGHSH, CDR2 LQKENI. The V and J ends lost 6 bases and 2 bases, in that order; junction bases with no gene match: 5. The CDR3 reads CASSAGTGTYEQYF. The CDR3 DNA reads as TGTGCCAGCTCGGCCGGGACAGGGACCTACGAGCAGTACTTC.